Presented here are 12 T cell receptor beta chains from one specimen sequenced in a study of blood T cell repertoires in COVID-19. Sequencing used immunoSEQ multiplex PCR; TCRdb keeps in-frame clones, though not all of them. This sample yields some 120,000 clones, of which about four fifths are seen a single time; around an eighth belongs to the top ten. Sequenced material: peripheral blood. These receptors came from a woman younger than 45 who had recovered from COVID-19.

This clone was observed once. The CDR3 here is CASSPWAQGQYYGYTF. The CDR3 nucleotides are TGTGCCAGTAGTCCATGGGCCCAGGGGCAGTACTATGGCTACACCTTC. The V call is TRBV19, the J call TRBJ1-2, with D possibly matching TRBD1 (6 bases). This CDR3 is 16 amino acids long. Germline CDR1 and CDR2: LNHDA and SQIVND (reference sequence). V was trimmed by 5 bases and J by 3 bases, leaving 19 bases between them. Together with reference TRBV19 and TRBJ1-2, the CDR3 gives the full variable domain: DGGITQSPKYLFRKEGQNVTLSCEQNLNHDAMYWYRQDPGQGLRLIYYSQIVNDFQKGDIAEGYSVSREKKESFPLTVTSAQKNPTAFYLCASSPWAQGQYYGYTFGSGTRLTVV.

The rearrangement links TRBV5-1 to TRBJ2-3, with 10 bases matching TRBD2. The V gene's germline CDR1 is SGHRS and CDR2 YFSETQ. J gave up 2 bases and V 0 bases, and 6 bases lay outside the gene matches. The CDR3 sequence is 17 residues long. CDR3 bases: TGCGCCAGCAGCTTGGAGCCTAGCGGGGGAGTCACAGATACGCAGTATTTT. The encoded protein is CASSLEPSGGVTDTQYF.

The sample holds a few counts of this clone. The chain employs TRBV7-8 and TRBJ2-7; 7 bases map to TRBD1. CDR1 is SGHVS, CDR2 FQNEAQ, per germline. Trimming removed 4 bases from V and 3 bases from J; junction bases left unmatched: 9. The CDR3 contains 15 residues. The CDR3 protein is CASSSRQGVGYEQYF. In DNA form, the CDR3 reads TGTGCCAGCAGCTCCCGACAGGGTGTGGGCTACGAGCAGTACTTC.

This sequence joins TRBV30 and TRBJ2-1; 9 bases agree with TRBD1. V was clipped by 4 bases and J by 8 bases; unmatched bases: 12. This CDR3 contains 15 residues. Germline V gene sequence: CDR1 GTSNPN, CDR2 SVGIG (reference sequence). For the CDR3, the DNA is TGTGCCTGGATCGCCCGGGACAGGGCGAGCCATGAGCAGTTCTTC. Translation gives CAWIARDRASHEQFF.

The chain couples TRBV27 to TRBJ2-5; tentative D call: TRBD2 (5 bases). V was clipped by 4 bases and J by 4 bases, with 16 bases between them. CDR3 length: 15 amino acids. Germline V lookup: CDR1 MNHEY, CDR2 SMNVEV (reference sequence). CDR3 DNA sequence: TGTGCCAGCAGTTGGGCGGGTGGGGTTGGAGAGACCCAGTACTTC. Protein: CASSWAGGVGETQYF.

V is TRBV7-3 and J is TRBJ2-7, with D perhaps TRBD2 (5 bases). CDR1 is SGHTA, CDR2 FQGTGA, per germline. The CDR3 covers 12 residues. Trimming stripped 4 bases from V and 5 bases from J, with 9 bases between. CDR3 DNA: TGTGCCAGCAGCTCGCCGGGGAACGAGCAGTACTTC. It specifies CASSSPGNEQYF.

The chain couples TRBV6-6 to TRBJ1-4; maybe TRBD1 (5 bases). Trimming took off 0 bases at V and 17 bases at J, with 13 bases between the two ends. CDR1 and CDR2 from the germline V gene are MNHNY and SVGAGI (reference sequence). This CDR3 has 12 amino acids. The CDR3 DNA is TGTGCCAGCAGTTACTCATCGGGCAGGGTTTTTTTT. Protein product: CASSYSSGRVFF.

This rearrangement joins TRBV5-8 to TRBJ1-6, with 10 bases matching TRBD1. The CDR3 has 14 amino acids. Per germline, CDR1 SGHTS and CDR2 YDEGEE. With 4 bases clipped from V and 7 bases from J, the junction kept 2 bases outside the gene matches. The CDR3 spells CASSRDRGNSPLHF. The CDR3, as DNA: TGTGCCAGCAGCCGGGACAGGGGCAATTCACCCCTCCACTTT.

The CDR3 is CASRPPGLPPHEQYF. The DNA for the CDR3 is TGTGCCAGCAGGCCTCCGGGACTCCCGCCCCACGAGCAGTACTTC. The J gene is TRBJ2-7, the V gene TRBV6-5; a possible D gene is TRBD2 (6 bases). Trimming removed 6 bases from V and 5 bases from J, with 20 bases in between. CDR1 is MNHEY and CDR2 is SVGAGI in the germline V gene. CDR3 length: 15 amino acids.

This clone appeared a single time. This chain links TRBV2 with TRBJ2-1, with 9 positions matching TRBD1. The CDR3 has 17 residues. V lost 10 bases, J lost 8 bases, and 21 bases stayed unmatched. Germline V lookup: CDR1 SNHLY, CDR2 FYNNEI. The CDR3 region has the DNA TGTGCCACTGCCATTCCTTCCCGGGACAGGGTGGGCGATGAGCAGTTCTTC. This sequence encodes CATAIPSRDRVGDEQFF.

The chain recombines TRBV29-1 with TRBJ2-3, with 10 bases lining up with TRBD2. Germline lookup yields CDR1 SQVTM and CDR2 ANQGSEA. The CDR3 sequence is 14 residues long. The V and J ends lost 8 bases and 0 bases, in that order; junction bases with no gene match: 5. CDR3 sequence (DNA): TGCAGCTGTAAGACTAGCGGGAGCACAGATACGCAGTATTTT. Protein product: CSCKTSGSTDTQYF.

The V gene is TRBV19, the J gene TRBJ2-5, with D hard to call. Germline loops: CDR1 LNHDA, CDR2 SQIVND (reference sequence). V dropped 4 bases and J dropped 2 bases, with 5 bases sitting between them. The CDR3 spans 12 residues. CDR3 DNA sequence: TGTGCCAGTAGTACCCAGCAAGAGACCCAGTACTTC. Encoded protein: CASSTQQETQYF.